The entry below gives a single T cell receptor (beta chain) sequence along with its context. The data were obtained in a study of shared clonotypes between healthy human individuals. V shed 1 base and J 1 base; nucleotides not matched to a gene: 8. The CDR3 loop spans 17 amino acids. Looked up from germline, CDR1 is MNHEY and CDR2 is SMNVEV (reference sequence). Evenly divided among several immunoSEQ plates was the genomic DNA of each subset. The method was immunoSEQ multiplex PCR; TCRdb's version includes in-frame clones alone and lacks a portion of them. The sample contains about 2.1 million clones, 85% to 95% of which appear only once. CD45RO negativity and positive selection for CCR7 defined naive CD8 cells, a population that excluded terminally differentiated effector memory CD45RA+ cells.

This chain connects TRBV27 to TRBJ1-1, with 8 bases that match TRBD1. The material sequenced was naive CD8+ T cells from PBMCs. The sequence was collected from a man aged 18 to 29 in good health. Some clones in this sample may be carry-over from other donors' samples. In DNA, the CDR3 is TGTGCCAGCAGTTTATTTCGTCAGGGGGCTCGGAACACTGAAGCTTTCTTT. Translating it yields CASSLFRQGARNTEAFF.